Shown below are 17 T cell receptor beta chains from a single sample sequenced in a study of response to subunit inactivated influenza vaccine (dated by TCRdb to the late 2010s). Library method: RT-PCR. Sequenced using an Illumina HiSeq 2500. The raw public reads went through TCRdb reprocessing: fastp at Q25, MiXCR clone calling, in-frame beta chains kept. A single entry per CDR3 protein holds the most common genes and DNA from its merged rows. The sample records around 480,000 distinct CDR3 sequences, 16% of which are singletons. 2.5% to 3.5% of the sample goes to the ten largest clones. The sequencing here drew on CD4+ T cells sorted from PBMCs, taken 23 months after vaccination. These receptors were taken from a man between 50 and 75 years old who received an inactivated influenza vaccine. Donor details come from another sample of the same person, matched by shared clones.

This clonotype was counted between two and nine times. The chain uses TRBV7-9 and TRBJ1-5; TRBD1 might be the D (5 bases). Germline CDR1 reads SEHNR; CDR2 reads FQNEAQ (reference sequence). Between the trimmed V and J ends, which lost 1 base and 4 bases, there was a span of 14 bases. The CDR3 spans 16 residues. CDR3 amino acids: CASSLGGGAPNQPQHF. In DNA, the CDR3 is TGTGCCAGCAGCTTAGGAGGAGGGGCCCCTAATCAGCCCCAGCATTTT.

This clonotype was seen only a few times. V gene TRBV4-3 combines with J gene TRBJ2-7; 7 bases match TRBD1. The trim removed 2 bases at V and 0 bases at J, leaving 7 bases unmatched. The germline gives CDR1 LGHNA, CDR2 YSLEER. The CDR3 has 16 residues. CDR3 loop: CASSQQAAGGSYEQYF. The CDR3 nucleotides are TGCGCCAGCAGCCAACAGGCCGCAGGGGGCTCCTACGAGCAGTACTTC.

The sample holds many counts of this clonotype. This sequence joins TRBV11-2 and TRBJ2-1, with D tentatively TRBD2 (5 bases). This CDR3 contains 13 residues. V lost 2 bases and J 9 bases, leaving 11 bases between the germline ends. Germline loops: CDR1 SGHAT, CDR2 FQNNGV. The chain's CDR3 is CASSLSEGSEQFF. The CDR3 nucleotides are TGTGCCAGCAGCTTAAGTGAGGGCAGTGAGCAGTTCTTC.

The table lists this clonotype with a few counts. The chain employs TRBV20-1 and TRBJ2-2, with D unclear. V was pared by 0 bases and J by 4 bases, with 12 bases between. Per germline, CDR1 DFQATT and CDR2 SNEGSKA (reference sequence). The CDR3 loop spans 15 amino acids. The CDR3, as DNA: TGCAGTGCTAGAGATCAACGGGCTAGCACCGGGGAGCTGTTTTTT. It yields the protein CSARDQRASTGELFF.

This chain links TRBV20-1 with TRBJ2-4, with a tentative D call TRBD2 (6 bases). This CDR3 region has 12 residues. Per germline, CDR1 DFQATT and CDR2 SNEGSKA (reference sequence). Deletions cut 3 bases from V and 8 bases from J, with 11 bases between. DNA for the CDR3: TGCAGTGCTAGTCGGGGGACGGACATTCAGTACTTC. It codes for CSASRGTDIQYF.

The rearrangement links TRBV28 to TRBJ2-1, with 9 bases lining up with TRBD1. The length of the CDR3 is 16 residues. V shed 7 bases and J 6 bases; nucleotides not matched to a gene: 13. CDR1 is MDHEN and CDR2 is SYDVKM in the germline V gene. The CDR3 DNA sequence: TGTGCCAGCACGCTACCGGGACAGGGATTCTTCAATGAGCAGTTCTTC. Translating it yields CASTLPGQGFFNEQFF.

The chain couples TRBV5-6 to TRBJ2-7; no reliable D call. V was shortened by 0 bases and J by 2 bases, with 6 bases between the two germline ends. The CDR3 extends over 13 amino acids. CDR1 SGHDT and CDR2 YYEEEE come from the germline V gene. This chain's CDR3 is CASSLVHPYEQYF. For the CDR3, the DNA is TGTGCCAGCAGCTTGGTTCATCCCTACGAGCAGTACTTC.

The chain uses TRBV29-1 and TRBJ2-1; unclear D gene. The V gene lost 4 bases and the J gene lost 0 bases, with 13 bases spanning the gap. Germline V lookup: CDR1 SQVTM, CDR2 ANQGSEA. This CDR3 is built from 15 residues. Here the CDR3 DNA reads TGCAGCGTTGTTCCGGCGGCCAGCTCCTACAATGAGCAGTTCTTC. Residues: CSVVPAASSYNEQFF.

The chain links TRBV11-2 to TRBJ2-4; 7 positions match TRBD1. Germline V CDR1 and CDR2: SGHAT, FQNNGV. The ends lost 7 bases at V and 7 bases at J; junction bases unmatched: 10. This CDR3 region has 14 residues. The CDR3 nucleotides read TGTGCCAGCACCGTCGACACGGGACAGAACATTCAGTACTTC. Its translation: CASTVDTGQNIQYF.

This sequence joins TRBV4-1 and TRBJ2-1, with D maybe TRBD1 (5 bases). V was clipped by 3 bases and J by 7 bases, with 13 bases between them. The CDR3 has 14 residues. Germline CDR1 MGHRA, CDR2 YSYEKL. Written as DNA, the CDR3 is TGCGCCAGCAGCCATCCTGGGGCACGGAATGAGCAGTTCTTC. Residues: CASSHPGARNEQFF.

A remark on this clonotype: A much larger clone differs from this one at a single base, so this may be a read error. In nucleotides, the CDR3 is TGCGGCGTGAGCCGGGACACAAAACAAGAGACCCAGTACTTC. This codes for CGVSRDTKQETQYF. The J gene is TRBJ2-5, the V gene TRBV29-1; a possible D gene is TRBD1 (6 bases). Germline loops: CDR1 SQVTM, CDR2 ANQGSEA. The CDR3 is 14 residues long.

This clonotype was seen ten or more times. V usage is TRBV4-3 and J usage is TRBJ2-3, with D tentatively TRBD2 (6 bases). Germline CDR1 LGHNA, CDR2 YSLEER. The CDR3 has 16 amino acids. Trimming cost V 0 bases and J 4 bases, with 14 bases left between them. The CDR3 protein is CASSQDPGVSSDTQYF. In DNA, the CDR3 is TGCGCCAGCAGCCAAGACCCGGGAGTGTCTTCAGATACGCAGTATTTT.

This clonotype appeared many times. V gene TRBV25-1 combines with J gene TRBJ2-7, with D unclear. CDR1 and CDR2 (germline): MGHDK, SYGVNS. V was cut by 4 bases and J by 1 base, with 8 bases left in between. This CDR3 spans 13 amino acids. The CDR3 DNA reads as TGTGCCAGCAGTGGAGTGGGGTCCTACGAGCAGTACTTC. It encodes CASSGVGSYEQYF.

This clonotype came up a few times. The chain carries TRBV5-1 and TRBJ2-3; D is perhaps TRBD1 or TRBD2 (5 bases each). V lost 0 bases to trimming and J lost 0 bases, with 11 bases between them. This CDR3 is 16 amino acids long. The germline gives CDR1 SGHRS, CDR2 YFSETQ. The CDR3, as DNA: TGCGCCAGCAGCTTGGTACGGGGCCCTAGCACAGATACGCAGTATTTT. Its protein is CASSLVRGPSTDTQYF.

This clonotype was seen more than once but under ten times. Germline is not matched at one junction end, which may reflect a read error. V is TRBV15 and J is TRBJ2-3; TRBD2 agrees at 10 bases. CDR3 length equals 17 residues. The germline CDR1 and CDR2 sequences are LNHNV and YYDKDF (reference sequence). The CDR3 nucleotides read TGTGCCACCACCAGAAAGATGAGCGGGGGGGCCACAGATACGCAGTATTTT. Amino acid sequence: CATTRKMSGGATDTQYF.

This clonotype was detected a few times. This chain uses TRBV30 with TRBJ2-3; TRBD2 matches 10 bases. The CDR3 is 12 amino acids. V gave up 3 bases and J gave up 8 bases; unmatched junction bases: 2. Germline V gives CDR1 GTSNPN, CDR2 SVGIG (reference sequence). This CDR3 reads CAWRLAGTTQYF. The CDR3 DNA follows: TGTGCCTGGAGACTAGCGGGGACTACGCAGTATTTT.

This chain links TRBV27 with TRBJ1-5; D not certain. V lost 3 bases to trimming and J lost 6 bases, with 6 bases between them. The germline CDR1 and CDR2 sequences are MNHEY and SMNVEV (reference sequence). The CDR3 is 12 residues long. The CDR3 nucleotides are TGTGCCAGCAGTTTTTGGGGTCAGCCCCAGCATTTT. Encoded protein: CASSFWGQPQHF.